The 9 T cell receptor beta chains below were found in one sample sequenced in a study of OX40 agonist ivuxolimab in advanced cancers. Generated by immunoSEQ multiplex PCR, the TCRdb table keeps only in-frame clones and is missing some. In the table there are 80,000 or so clones, about nine tenths of which are singletons. Sequenced material: CD4+ or CD8+ T cells sorted from blood, taken in a trial of the OX40 agonist ivuxolimab. These receptors originate from an adult with an advanced solid tumor such as melanoma, head and neck, liver or kidney cancer.

This chain connects TRBV7-9 to TRBJ1-2; tentative D call: TRBD1 (6 bases). In germline, CDR1 is SEHNR, CDR2 FQNEAQ (reference sequence). Trimming removed 4 bases from V and 5 bases from J, with 11 bases in between. This CDR3 is 13 amino acids long. The CDR3 reads CASSSRQVYGYTF. CDR3 nucleotide sequence: TGTGCCAGCAGCTCCCGACAGGTTTATGGCTACACCTTC. Full variable domain (missing parts from reference TRBV7-9 and TRBJ1-2): DTGVSQNPRHKITKRGQNVTFRCDPISEHNRLYWYRQTLGQGPEFLTYFQNEAQLEKSRLLSDRFSAERPKGSFSTLEIQRTEQGDSAMYLCASSSRQVYGYTFGSGTRLTVV.

The chain has TRBV7-3 and TRBJ2-7; 7 nucleotides line up with TRBD1. V lost 6 bases, J lost 3 bases, and 2 bases stayed unmatched. The CDR3 spans 12 residues. Germline lookup yields CDR1 SGHTA and CDR2 FQGTGA. This chain's CDR3 is CASRGDSYEQYF. Here the CDR3 DNA reads TGTGCCAGCAGGGGGGACAGCTACGAGCAGTACTTC. Drawing the rest from reference TRBV7-3 and TRBJ2-7, the complete variable domain is GAGVSQTPSNKVTEKGKYVELRCDPISGHTALYWYRQSLGQGPEFLIYFQGTGAADDSGLPNDRFFAVRPEGSVSTLKIQRTERGDSAVYLCASRGDSYEQYFGPGTRLTVT.

This chain links TRBV7-2 with TRBJ2-7; tentatively, D is TRBD1 or TRBD2 (6 bases each). The V end was cut by 5 bases, the J end by 4 bases, with 21 bases between. This CDR3 region has 16 residues. CDR1 is SGHTA, CDR2 FQGNSA, per germline. CDR3 bases: TGTGCCAGCAGCCCCGACTGGGGGGCCATCTCTTACGAGCAGTACTTC. Its protein is CASSPDWGAISYEQYF.

The rearrangement joins TRBV6-6 to TRBJ1-2; D unresolved. The germline gives CDR1 MNHNY, CDR2 SVGAGI (reference sequence). The CDR3 runs 14 residues. Trimming took 0 bases from V and 4 from J, leaving 9 bases between them. As DNA, the CDR3 is TGTGCCAGCAGTTACTCAAGTGCGGGCTATGGCTACACCTTC. Residues: CASSYSSAGYGYTF.

The chain employs TRBV6-1 and TRBJ1-2; no reliable D call. The CDR3 extends over 13 amino acids. V was cut by 1 base and J by 5 bases, with 8 bases left in between. CDR1 is MNHNS, CDR2 SASEGT, per germline. CDR3 residues: CASSEDRPYGYTF. In DNA, the CDR3 is TGTGCCAGCAGTGAAGATCGGCCTTATGGCTACACCTTC.

The J gene is TRBJ2-5, the V gene TRBV7-9; weak D call: TRBD2 (5 bases). Looked up from germline, CDR1 is SEHNR and CDR2 is FQNEAQ (reference sequence). There are 16 residues in the CDR3. V was shortened by 5 bases and J by 2 bases, with 18 bases between the two germline ends. CDR3 sequence reads: CASSDPFGIEQETQYF. CDR3 nucleotides: TGTGCCAGCAGCGACCCCTTCGGGATTGAACAAGAGACCCAGTACTTC.

This clone was picked up one time. The chain combines TRBV28 with TRBJ2-7; 10 positions match TRBD1. Looked up from germline, CDR1 is MDHEN and CDR2 is SYDVKM. The length of the CDR3 is 15 residues. J lost 6 bases, V lost 1 base, and 6 bases had no gene match. CDR3 loop: CASSLSGQGKGEQYF. The CDR3 DNA follows: TGTGCCAGCAGTTTATCGGGACAGGGGAAGGGCGAGCAGTACTTC.

J is TRBJ1-6 and V is TRBV7-3; D call uncertain. Germline lookup yields CDR1 SGHTA and CDR2 FQGTGA. V was pared by 5 bases and J by 10 bases, with 15 bases between. This CDR3 spans 14 amino acids. DNA for the CDR3: TGTGCCAGCAGCCAGACGGATGATGGGTCACCCCTCCACTTT. It specifies CASSQTDDGSPLHF.

This clone was observed once. The chain carries TRBV7-3 and TRBJ1-1, with a possible D match to TRBD1 (5 bases). Germline loops: CDR1 SGHTA, CDR2 FQGTGA. Between the trimmed V and J ends, which lost 1 base and 5 bases, there was a span of 14 bases. The CDR3 contains 15 residues. The CDR3 sequence: CASSLNGQGGTEAFF. The CDR3 bases are TGTGCCAGCAGCTTAAACGGTCAGGGAGGAACTGAAGCTTTCTTT.